The next 25 T cell receptor beta chains were all read from a single sample in a study of CD8+ T cells in alopecia areata. Treatment of the sample: oral pan-JAK inhibitor, 5-10 mg twice daily. cDNA serving as the sequencing template came from extracted, reverse transcribed RNA. Clones were read by immunoSEQ multiplex PCR, and TCRdb kept only the in-frame ones, dropping some. This table holds approximately 200,000 clones, 60% found once. The input for sequencing was CD4+ T cells sorted from blood, taken at week 4, from a patient treated with tofacitinib. The receptor source for this set is a human donor with alopecia areata.

The rearrangement links TRBV4-1 to TRBJ2-1; 9 nucleotides agree with TRBD2. The CDR3 contains 17 residues. V was pared by 1 base and J by 5 bases, with 9 bases of the junction left unmatched. Germline V CDR1 and CDR2: MGHRA, YSYEKL. The CDR3 coding sequence is TGCGCCAGCAGCCAAGTCGCGGCTGCGGGGGGGAACAATGAGCAGTTCTTC. Amino acids: CASSQVAAAGGNNEQFF.

The chain joins TRBV28 to TRBJ1-5, with D uncertain. Between the trimmed V and J ends, which lost 8 bases and 7 bases, there was a span of 12 bases. CDR3 size: 12 residues. Germline CDR1 and CDR2: MDHEN and SYDVKM. As DNA, the CDR3 is TGTGCCAGCGGTCAACTAGGGCAGCCCCAGCATTTT. It yields the protein CASGQLGQPQHF.

The V and J genes are TRBV4-1 and TRBJ1-4; 8 bases agree with TRBD1. Germline CDR1 and CDR2: MGHRA and YSYEKL. Germline trimming cut 2 bases from V and 5 bases from J; bases unmatched to any gene: 7. CDR3 length: 16 amino acids. The CDR3 region is CASSQPRTGKNEKLFF. CDR3 in DNA: TGCGCCAGCAGCCAACCCCGGACAGGGAAGAATGAAAAACTGTTTTTT.

This clone was picked up one time. V is TRBV5-4 and J is TRBJ1-5; D gene ambiguous. Trimming shortened V by 0 bases and J by 3 bases, and 10 bases separated the two germline ends. The CDR3 sequence is 15 residues long. Germline V gives CDR1 SGHNT, CDR2 YYREEE (reference sequence). CDR3 sequence (DNA): TGTGCCAGCAGCTTGGAGGGCGAGACCAATCAGCCCCAGCATTTT. It yields the protein CASSLEGETNQPQHF.

This CDR3 reads CASTSRDRAYEQYF. In DNA form, the CDR3 reads TGTGCCAGCACCTCGAGGGACAGAGCCTACGAGCAGTACTTC. The chain employs TRBV25-1 and TRBJ2-7; 7 bases match TRBD1. Unmatched junction bases numbered 8, after V lost 7 bases and J lost 2 bases. Germline V gene sequence: CDR1 MGHDK, CDR2 SYGVNS. This CDR3 is 14 amino acids long.

The chain carries TRBV10-3 and TRBJ2-2; 8 bases map to TRBD1. Trimming at V came to 5 bases and at J to 5 bases, leaving 10 bases not matched to a gene. This CDR3 is built from 16 residues. CDR1 and CDR2 (germline): ENHRY, SYGVKD. CDR3 amino acids: CAISQPTGENTGELFF. The DNA of the CDR3 is TGTGCCATCAGTCAACCGACAGGGGAAAATACCGGGGAGCTGTTTTTT.

The chain couples TRBV6-6 to TRBJ1-2; TRBD1 aligns across 8 bases. The germline gives CDR1 MNHNY, CDR2 SVGAGI (reference sequence). With V trimmed by 7 bases and J by 4 bases, 8 bases remained unmatched. The CDR3 is 14 residues long. CDR3 protein: CASTSDRVFYGYTF. In DNA, the CDR3 is TGTGCCAGCACCTCGGACAGGGTTTTCTATGGCTACACCTTC.

This clone appeared a few times. Other DNA sequences in this sample translate to the same CDR3. Written as DNA, the CDR3 is TGTGCCAGCAGCTTACAGGGGAACACTGAAGCTTTCTTT. Translated: CASSLQGNTEAFF. The chain employs TRBV7-2 and TRBJ1-1; a weak D match, TRBD1 (5 bases). Germline CDR1 is SGHTA and CDR2 is FQGNSA. CDR3 length equals 13 residues. Trimming left V 2 bases short and J 1 base short, with 5 bases between.

The chain recombines TRBV29-1 with TRBJ1-5; a weak D match, TRBD1 (6 bases). Germline lookup yields CDR1 SQVTM and CDR2 ANQGSEA. V was clipped by 4 bases and J by 5 bases, with 12 bases between them. This CDR3 comprises 13 residues. The CDR3 here is CSVADGGHQPQHF. In DNA, the CDR3 is TGCAGCGTTGCAGATGGGGGCCATCAGCCCCAGCATTTT.

The V call is TRBV25-1, the J call TRBJ1-1, with TRBD1 matching over 7 bases. The CDR3 contains 13 residues. J was trimmed by 4 bases and V by 2 bases; bases with no gene match: 1. CDR1 and CDR2 from the germline V gene are MGHDK and SYGVNS. The CDR3 sequence: CASSEPGGTEAFF. For the CDR3, the DNA is TGTGCCAGCAGTGAACCAGGGGGCACTGAAGCTTTCTTT.

This chain joins TRBV9 and TRBJ2-5; TRBD2 agrees at 8 bases. The CDR3 loop spans 15 amino acids. After removal of 2 bases from V and 4 bases from J, the junction contained 7 bases not matched to a gene. CDR1 is SGDLS, CDR2 YYNGEE, per germline. The CDR3 protein is CASSVQDSGGETQYF. CDR3 in DNA: TGTGCCAGCAGCGTCCAAGACAGCGGGGGAGAGACCCAGTACTTC.

The V call is TRBV23-1, the J call TRBJ1-2; no clear D gene. TRBV23-1 is known as an ORF, though its function is uncertain. V lost 3 bases, J lost 4 bases, and 18 bases lay in between. The CDR3 runs 16 residues. CDR3 in DNA: TGCGCCAGCAGTCAGGACCCAATGACCTCATTCTATGGCTACACCTTC. This codes for CASSQDPMTSFYGYTF.

The V gene is TRBV15, the J gene TRBJ1-5, with D unresolved. The V gene lost 5 bases and the J gene lost 1 base, with 9 bases spanning the gap. Germline V gene data show CDR1 as LNHNV and CDR2 as YYDKDF (reference sequence). This CDR3 spans 14 amino acids. In nucleotides, the CDR3 is TGTGCCACCAGCGAAGGACTGAGCAATCAGCCCCAGCATTTT. Its protein is CATSEGLSNQPQHF.

V and J are TRBV7-6 and TRBJ1-2; 7 bases line up with TRBD1. The germline gives CDR1 SGHVS, CDR2 FNYEAQ. Trimming took 4 bases from V and 3 from J; bases not matched to a gene: 5. The CDR3 consists of 14 residues. The CDR3 DNA sequence: TGTGCCAGCAGCTCCAACAGGGGCGACTATGGCTACACCTTC. It translates to CASSSNRGDYGYTF.

The chain combines TRBV9 with TRBJ1-5; D not resolved. This CDR3 comprises 14 residues. V lost 2 bases and J lost 2, with 8 bases in between. Looked up from germline, CDR1 is SGDLS and CDR2 is YYNGEE. The CDR3 bases are TGTGCCAGCAGCGTGGACGGGGGCAATCAGCCCCAGCATTTT. Amino acids: CASSVDGGNQPQHF.

The V call is TRBV29-1, the J call TRBJ2-1; D unclear. The CDR3 loop spans 15 amino acids. V lost 4 bases, J lost 3 bases, and 16 bases lay in between. Germline V gives CDR1 SQVTM, CDR2 ANQGSEA. The CDR3 sequence is CSVGADSSLYNEQFF. CDR3 DNA: TGCAGCGTTGGGGCAGATAGCTCCCTCTACAATGAGCAGTTCTTC.

The chain combines TRBV25-1 with TRBJ1-1; no firm D call. This CDR3 has 18 amino acids. The ends were cut back, 1 base at V and 3 bases at J, with 21 bases in the middle. Germline V CDR1 and CDR2: MGHDK, SYGVNS. CDR3: CASSESRPPRVKDTEAFF. CDR3 in DNA: TGTGCCAGCAGTGAATCTAGGCCCCCAAGGGTTAAGGACACTGAAGCTTTCTTT.

The rearrangement joins TRBV6-5 to TRBJ2-5, with 8 bases aligning to TRBD2. This CDR3 contains 15 residues. Losses at the gene ends were 2 bases for V and 8 bases for J; bases not matched to a gene: 10. Germline CDR1 MNHEY, CDR2 SVGAGI. In DNA, the CDR3 is TGTGCCAGCAGTTACACGCGGGGGGCCTTGGAAACCCAGTACTTC. This sequence encodes CASSYTRGALETQYF.

CDR3 nucleotides: TGTGCCAGCAGCATGACTCGCTACAATGAGCAGTTCTTC. This gives the protein CASSMTRYNEQFF. This chain uses TRBV7-3 with TRBJ2-1; D gene unclear. Looked up from germline, CDR1 is SGHTA and CDR2 is FQGTGA. The CDR3 length is 13 residues. Trimming took off 5 bases at V and 3 bases at J, with 8 bases between the two ends. Full variable domain (remainder filled in from reference TRBV7-3 and TRBJ2-1): GAGVSQTPSNKVTEKGKYVELRCDPISGHTALYWYRQSLGQGPEFLIYFQGTGAADDSGLPNDRFFAVRPEGSVSTLKIQRTERGDSAVYLCASSMTRYNEQFFGPGTRLTVL.

The V and J genes are TRBV14 and TRBJ1-1; D is unclear. The V and J ends lost 4 bases and 0 bases respectively, with 6 bases between them. The germline V gene encodes CDR1 SGHDN and CDR2 FVKESK. The CDR3 is made up of 13 amino acids. The CDR3 spells CASSPSMNTEAFF. In nucleotides, the CDR3 is TGTGCCAGCAGCCCGAGCATGAACACTGAAGCTTTCTTT.

The gene calls are TRBV9 and TRBJ1-5; a weak D match, TRBD1 (5 bases). The V gene's germline CDR1 is SGDLS and CDR2 YYNGEE. V shed 0 bases and J shed 5 bases, with 9 bases lying between them. This CDR3 spans 14 amino acids. Here the CDR3 DNA reads TGTGCCAGCAGCGTAGATGGCAGGGATCAGCCCCAGCATTTT. Its protein product is CASSVDGRDQPQHF.

The gene calls are TRBV30 and TRBJ1-2; TRBD1 matches 8 bases. Per the germline V gene, CDR1 is GTSNPN and CDR2 is SVGIG (reference sequence). J lost 4 bases, V lost 2 bases, and 9 bases had no gene match. The CDR3 sequence is 15 residues long. CDR3 amino acids: CAWSPGQAGAYGYTF. CDR3 DNA sequence: TGTGCCTGGAGTCCGGGACAGGCGGGGGCCTATGGCTACACCTTC.

This clone has only a few counts. This sequence joins TRBV19 and TRBJ1-5; a possible D gene is TRBD1 (5 bases). V was pared by 5 bases and J by 2 bases, with 7 bases between. This CDR3 contains 13 residues. CDR1 and CDR2 (germline): LNHDA, SQIVND (reference sequence). The CDR3 is CASSQQGNQPQHF. As DNA, the CDR3 is TGTGCCAGTAGTCAACAGGGCAATCAGCCCCAGCATTTT.

This clone came up a few times. This rearrangement joins TRBV19 to TRBJ1-3; D ambiguous. Germline loops: CDR1 LNHDA, CDR2 SQIVND (reference sequence). The CDR3 is 13 residues long. Trimming took off 5 bases at V and 0 bases at J, with 5 bases between the two ends. The DNA for the CDR3 is TGTGCCAGTAGTGTCAGCTCTGGAAACACCATATATTTT. This sequence encodes CASSVSSGNTIYF.

This rearrangement joins TRBV7-2 to TRBJ1-2; the D gene is possibly TRBD1 (5 bases). The length of the CDR3 is 13 residues. Germline-derived CDR1 and CDR2 are SGHTA and FQGNSA. Trimming removed 4 bases at V and 2 bases at J, with 8 bases between. The CDR3 here is CASSYGGNYGYTF. The CDR3 DNA sequence: TGTGCCAGCAGCTACGGGGGGAACTATGGCTACACCTTC.